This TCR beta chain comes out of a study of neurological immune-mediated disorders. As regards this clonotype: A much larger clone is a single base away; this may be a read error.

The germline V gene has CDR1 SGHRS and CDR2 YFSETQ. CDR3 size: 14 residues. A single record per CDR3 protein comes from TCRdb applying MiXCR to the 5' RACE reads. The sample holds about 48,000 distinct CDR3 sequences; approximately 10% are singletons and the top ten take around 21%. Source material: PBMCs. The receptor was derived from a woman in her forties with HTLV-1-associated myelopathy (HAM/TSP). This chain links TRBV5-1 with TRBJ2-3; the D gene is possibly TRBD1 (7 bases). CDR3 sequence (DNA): TGCGCCAGCAGCTCGCGGGACAGCGTAGATATGCAGTATTTT. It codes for CASSSRDSVDMQYF.